This T cell receptor (beta chain) stems from a study of T cell repertoires in cytomegalovirus infection. Study findings and constraints: HLA-C-restricted CMV-specific TCR beta clonotypes prevailed in the ex vivo response. Accumulated public TCR beta family frequency recognized individuals carrying CMV together with the relevant HLA.

The germline CDR1 and CDR2 sequences are KGHSH and LQKENI. The CDR3 loop spans 14 amino acids. V dropped 2 bases and J dropped 5 bases, with 12 bases sitting between them. With respect to this clonotype: Its matching antigen is unknown.

MiXCR was run by TCRdb on the reads, yielding one entry per CDR3 protein. The table has about 600,000 distinct CDR3 sequences, roughly 24% seen once. The material sequenced was CD8+ T cells from PBMCs. The receptor comes from a human donor in good health (CMV status not recorded). Some clones in this sample may be carry-over from other donors' samples. The chain couples TRBV18 to TRBJ2-5, with D perhaps TRBD2 (5 bases). The CDR3 bases are TGTGCCAGCTCACCATTCGGGGAGTTGGAGACCCAGTACTTC. Amino acids: CASSPFGELETQYF.